The 26 T cell receptor beta chains below come from one sample, sequenced in a study of blood T cells in healthy people across ages. Combining a sample-barcoded 5' primer with a J-beta primer mix, a second PCR ran for roughly 7 to 12 cycles. MiXCR, applied by TCRdb to the 5' RACE reads, yields one record per CDR3 protein. The sample shows roughly 1.5 million distinct CDR3 sequences, around 40% of them seen only once. The sample taken for sequencing was blood. The source of these receptors is a woman aged 18-29 years in good health.

The rearrangement joins TRBV12-3 or TRBV12-4 to TRBJ2-1, with D unclear. This CDR3 contains 11 residues. Trimming took 6 bases from V and 9 from J, leaving 9 bases between them. The CDR3 sequence is CASSRVREQFF. In DNA, the CDR3 is TGTGCCAGCAGCCGAGTTCGTGAGCAGTTCTTC.

In its sample, this clonotype was seen a few times. The genes are TRBV7-2 and TRBJ2-2, with D hard to call. The germline V gene encodes CDR1 SGHTA and CDR2 FQGNSA. The CDR3 consists of 13 residues. V gave up 6 bases and J gave up 3 bases, with 8 bases separating them. Here the CDR3 DNA reads TGTGCCAGCAGTTCAACAGACACCGGGGAGCTGTTTTTT. It translates to CASSSTDTGELFF. The variable domain in full, completed from reference TRBV7-2 and TRBJ2-2, reads GAGVSQSPSNKVTEKGKDVELRCDPISGHTALYWYRQSLGQGLEFLIYFQGNSAPDKSGLPSDRFSAERTGGSVSTLTIQRTQQEDSAVYLCASSSTDTGELFFGEGSRLTVL.

The sample holds many counts of this clonotype. The chain carries TRBV7-9 and TRBJ2-1; no clear D. The ends were cut back, 6 bases at V and 10 bases at J, with 10 bases in the middle. Per germline, CDR1 SEHNR and CDR2 FQNEAQ (reference sequence). CDR3 size: 11 residues. CDR3 nucleotides: TGTGCCAGCAGTTTGACCCGGGAGCAGTTCTTC. Translation gives CASSLTREQFF. The whole variable domain, remainder taken from reference TRBV7-9 and TRBJ2-1, is DTGVSQNPRHKITKRGQNVTFRCDPISEHNRLYWYRQTLGQGPEFLTYFQNEAQLEKSRLLSDRFSAERPKGSFSTLEIQRTEQGDSAMYLCASSLTREQFFGPGTRLTVL.

Many counts were recorded for this clonotype. J is TRBJ2-1 and V is TRBV27; D possibly matches TRBD1 or TRBD2 (6 bases each). Germline V gives CDR1 MNHEY, CDR2 SMNVEV (reference sequence). The CDR3 has 17 residues. Trimming cost V 2 bases and J 1 base, with 15 bases left between them. The DNA for the CDR3 is TGTGCCAGCAGTTTAGTAGGGGGGCTCTGGTCCTACAATGAGCAGTTCTTC. Translation gives CASSLVGGLWSYNEQFF.

The chain is built from TRBV4-3 and TRBJ2-5; D possibly corresponds to TRBD1 (6 bases). V was cut by 3 bases and J by 13 bases, with 21 bases left in between. This CDR3 region has 14 residues. Per germline, CDR1 LGHNA and CDR2 YSLEER. The CDR3, as DNA: TGCGCCAGCAGCCACAAGACAGGCACCTTGGAGCGGTACTTC. This gives the protein CASSHKTGTLERYF.

The chain combines TRBV7-9 with TRBJ2-5; 13 nucleotides agree with TRBD2. Gene TRBJ2-7 matches the end of the DNA better, so the J call may be wrong. CDR1 SEHNR and CDR2 FQNEAQ come from the germline V gene (reference sequence). This CDR3 is built from 16 residues. The CDR3 DNA is TGTGCCAGCAGCATTGGCCGGACTAGCGGGGGTTACGAGCAGTACTTC. Translating it yields CASSIGRTSGGYEQYF.

This clonotype was counted a few times. This chain links TRBV6-1 with TRBJ2-1, with 12 bases identical to TRBD2. V lost 7 bases, J lost 0 bases, and 7 bases stayed unmatched. Germline V gene lookup returns CDR1 MNHNS and CDR2 SASEGT. The CDR3 has 17 amino acids. CDR3 DNA sequence: TGTGCCAGCACCCGACTAGCGGGAGACTTCTCCTACAATGAGCAGTTCTTC. It is translated as CASTRLAGDFSYNEQFF.

The V call is TRBV7-2, the J call TRBJ2-7; D is unresolved. The V gene lost 5 bases and the J gene lost 1 base, with 15 bases spanning the gap. The CDR3 sequence is 15 residues long. Germline V CDR1 and CDR2: SGHTA, FQGNSA. This CDR3 is CASSRIGQPSYEQYF. DNA of the CDR3: TGTGCCAGCAGCAGAATCGGGCAACCTTCCTACGAGCAGTACTTC. The full variable domain, rest sourced from reference TRBV7-2 and TRBJ2-7, is GAGVSQSPSNKVTEKGKDVELRCDPISGHTALYWYRQSLGQGLEFLIYFQGNSAPDKSGLPSDRFSAERTGGSVSTLTIQRTQQEDSAVYLCASSRIGQPSYEQYFGPGTRLTVT.

The chain's CDR3 is CASSQGLAGGLFNEQYF. CDR3 DNA: TGCGCCAGCAGCCAAGGACTAGCGGGGGGATTGTTTAATGAGCAGTACTTC. The chain combines TRBV4-1 with TRBJ2-7; 13 positions match TRBD2. Germline assignment: CDR1 MGHRA and CDR2 YSYEKL. V shed 1 base and J 7 bases; nucleotides not matched to a gene: 10. The length of the CDR3 is 17 residues.

This clonotype was seen a single time. The chain has TRBV7-2 and TRBJ2-3, with TRBD2 as a possible D gene (6 bases). The CDR3 extends over 12 amino acids. CDR1 SGHTA and CDR2 FQGNSA come from the germline V gene. Trimming cost V 7 bases and J 4 bases, with 9 bases left between them. The CDR3 sequence: CASTWGADTQYF. CDR3 nucleotides: TGTGCCAGCACCTGGGGGGCAGATACGCAGTATTTT. The variable domain in full, with the rest retrieved from reference TRBV7-2 and TRBJ2-3, is GAGVSQSPSNKVTEKGKDVELRCDPISGHTALYWYRQSLGQGLEFLIYFQGNSAPDKSGLPSDRFSAERTGGSVSTLTIQRTQQEDSAVYLCASTWGADTQYFGPGTRLTVL.

V usage is TRBV5-5 and J usage is TRBJ2-7; tentative D call: TRBD2 (6 bases). Looked up from germline, CDR1 is SGHKS and CDR2 is YYEKEE (reference sequence). The CDR3 extends over 12 amino acids. The V gene lost 5 bases and the J gene lost 7 bases, with 13 bases spanning the gap. The CDR3 loop reads CASRREYEEQYF. The CDR3 DNA reads as TGTGCCAGCAGACGGGAGTACGAGGAGCAGTACTTC.

This clonotype was picked up one time. The V gene is TRBV18, the J gene TRBJ2-6; D gene ambiguous. Germline V gene lookup returns CDR1 KGHSH and CDR2 LQKENI. This CDR3 has 18 residues. V gave up 4 bases and J gave up 0 bases, with 16 bases separating them. Written as DNA, the CDR3 is TGTGCCAGCTCACTCGCCACAGAACGGCTCTCTGGGGCCAACGTCCTGACTTTC. Residues: CASSLATERLSGANVLTF.

The gene calls are TRBV12-3 or TRBV12-4 and TRBJ1-2; D unclear. The V gene lost 6 bases and the J gene lost 6 bases, with 8 bases spanning the gap. CDR3 length: 11 residues. The CDR3 DNA reads as TGTGCCAGCAGCCCGGGCCATGGCTACACCTTC. It encodes CASSPGHGYTF.

The chain joins TRBV29-1 to TRBJ2-5, with D possibly TRBD1 on 5 matching bases. Germline values: CDR1 SQVTM, CDR2 ANQGSEA. V lost 7 bases and J 5 bases, leaving 14 bases between the germline ends. The CDR3 runs to 12 residues. CDR3 sequence reads: CSARAGNETQYF. In nucleotides, the CDR3 is TGCAGCGCCCGGGCAGGGAACGAGACCCAGTACTTC.

The gene calls are TRBV2 and TRBJ1-4; D unclear. Germline CDR1 and CDR2: SNHLY and FYNNEI. The CDR3 extends over 15 amino acids. Trimming removed 7 bases at V and 4 bases at J, with 16 bases between. Here the CDR3 DNA reads TGTGCCAGCACCGGGGAGCTCCGTAGTAATGAAAAACTGTTTTTT. Its protein is CASTGELRSNEKLFF.

About this clonotype: A much larger clone differs by one base, so this may be a read error. The rearrangement links TRBV9 to TRBJ2-5; possibly TRBD1 or TRBD2 for D (6 bases each). V was cut by 5 bases and J by 4 bases, with 9 bases left in between. Germline V lookup: CDR1 SGDLS, CDR2 YYNGEE. This CDR3 is built from 12 residues. The CDR3 loop reads CASSKGGETQYF. In DNA form, the CDR3 reads TGTGCCAGCAGTAAGGGGGGAGAGACCCAGTACTTC.

The J gene is TRBJ1-4, the V gene TRBV2, with 7 bases matching TRBD1. Germline V gene lookup returns CDR1 SNHLY and CDR2 FYNNEI. Trimming removed 10 bases from V and 5 bases from J; junction bases left unmatched: 10. This CDR3 has 14 residues. The CDR3 region has the DNA TGTGCCACATCAACCGGGACAGCAAATGAAAAACTGTTTTTT. This codes for CATSTGTANEKLFF.

This clonotype was seen a few times. J is TRBJ2-1 and V is TRBV24-1; D is perhaps TRBD2 (6 bases). CDR1 KGHDR and CDR2 SFDVKD come from the germline V gene. This CDR3 region has 15 residues. V lost 7 bases and J 1 base, leaving 13 bases between the germline ends. Written as DNA, the CDR3 is TGTGCCACCAGCCCCCACGGGAGTTCCTACAATGAGCAGTTCTTC. This sequence encodes CATSPHGSSYNEQFF.

The sample holds many counts of this clonotype. This chain links TRBV4-3 with TRBJ2-1; 8 positions match TRBD2. CDR1 is LGHNA and CDR2 is YSLEER in the germline V gene. The CDR3 spans 16 residues. V gave up 1 base and J gave up 6 bases; unmatched junction bases: 8. The CDR3 region is CASSQAPSGGFNEQFF. The CDR3 coding sequence is TGCGCCAGCAGCCAAGCGCCGAGCGGGGGATTCAATGAGCAGTTCTTC.

This chain uses TRBV7-2 with TRBJ2-3; D might be TRBD1 (5 bases). There are 14 residues in the CDR3. Germline CDR1 is SGHTA and CDR2 is FQGNSA. V was trimmed by 4 bases and J by 4 bases, leaving 12 bases between them. The CDR3: CASSSQGGPDTQYF. The CDR3 nucleotides read TGTGCCAGCAGCTCTCAGGGTGGCCCAGATACGCAGTATTTT.

The table lists this clonotype with a few counts. This rearrangement joins TRBV10-3 to TRBJ2-3; D might be TRBD2 (5 bases). V gave up 3 bases and J gave up 2 bases, with 12 bases separating them. The CDR3 totals 15 residues. The germline CDR1 and CDR2 sequences are ENHRY and SYGVKD. The CDR3 DNA reads TGTGCCATCAGTGACGAGCGGTCCCCCACAGATACGCAGTATTTT. It codes for CAISDERSPTDTQYF.

As regards this clonotype: A much larger clone differs by one base, so this may be a read error. The chain has TRBV6-1 and TRBJ2-1; D is uncertain. The CDR3 extends over 13 amino acids. Germline V gene sequence: CDR1 MNHNS, CDR2 SASEGT. CDR3 in DNA: TGTGCCAGCTGGAGATCCCCCTACAGTGAGCAGTTCTTC. It translates to CASWRSPYSEQFF.

The chain uses TRBV7-9 and TRBJ2-1; D is perhaps TRBD1 or TRBD2 (5 bases each). This CDR3 region has 14 residues. Germline values: CDR1 SEHNR, CDR2 FQNEAQ (reference sequence). V lost 7 bases and J lost 2, with 12 bases in between. The CDR3 DNA reads as TGTGCCAGCAAGGGACGGGCGACCTACAATGAGCAGTTCTTC. Protein product: CASKGRATYNEQFF.

The sample holds a few counts of this clonotype. The genes are TRBV4-3 and TRBJ2-7, with a possible D match to TRBD1 (6 bases). TRBJ2-4 explains the end of the DNA better; the J call may be wrong. The germline V gene has CDR1 LGHNA and CDR2 YSLEER. The CDR3 is 14 amino acids. The DNA for the CDR3 is TGCGCCAGCAGCCGCATTACAGGGTTAGACATTCAGTACTTC. Encoded protein: CASSRITGLDIQYF.

The table lists this clonotype with a few counts. The rearrangement uses TRBV29-1 and TRBJ2-1, with a possible D match to TRBD2 (5 bases). The CDR3 length is 16 residues. V was cut by 2 bases and J by 2 bases, with 16 bases left in between. Germline CDR1 SQVTM, CDR2 ANQGSEA. For the CDR3, the DNA is TGCAGCGTTGAAATCGGCCCCGGGGTAGCCTACAATGAGCAGTTCTTC. This gives the protein CSVEIGPGVAYNEQFF.

The V and J genes are TRBV28 and TRBJ2-5; D remains ambiguous. The V gene's germline CDR1 is MDHEN and CDR2 SYDVKM. The CDR3 extends over 12 amino acids. With 3 bases removed from V and 11 bases from J, the gap between germline ends came to 13 bases. CDR3 amino acids: CASSFLNNEQYF. Here the CDR3 DNA reads TGTGCCAGCAGTTTCTTAAACAATGAGCAGTACTTC. Based on the CDR3 plus reference TRBV28 and TRBJ2-5, the full variable domain is DVKVTQSSRYLVKRTGEKVFLECVQDMDHENMFWYRQDPGLGLRLIYFSYDVKMKEKGDIPEGYSVSREKKERFSLILESASTNQTSMYLCASSFLNNEQYFGPGTRLLVL.